Below are 10 T cell receptor beta chains sequenced from a single sample in a study of cytomegalovirus exposure and HLA in healthy donors (dated by TCRdb to about 2017). The library was made by the immunoSEQ multiplex PCR assay. For the multiplex PCR, a mixture combining 60 forward primers for TCR Vbeta segments and 13 reverse primers for TCR Jbeta segments was used. TCRdb stores this immuneACCESS table with in-frame sequences only. Part of the clones is absent; in the studies checked, under half of the shortfall reflects unresolved V genes, and no reason is known for the rest. Within this sample are tens of thousands of clones, with roughly 75% of them counted one time only. Of the sample, 0.85% to 1.3% is held by the ten largest clones. The sample consisted of PBMCs. Source of these receptors: a male donor in good health and CMV-seronegative.

In the case of this clone: This same CDR3 is encoded by further DNA sequences in the sample. The chain recombines TRBV30 with TRBJ1-3; D gene ambiguous. The CDR3 totals 12 residues. Germline lookup yields CDR1 GTSNPN and CDR2 SVGIG (reference sequence). The V end lost 1 base, the J end lost 1 base, and 2 bases lay between the germline ends. The CDR3 is CAWSASGNTIYF. The CDR3 bases are TGTGCCTGGAGTGCATCTGGAAACACCATATATTTT.

The V gene is TRBV7-2, the J gene TRBJ1-2; maybe TRBD1 (6 bases). Germline loops: CDR1 SGHTA, CDR2 FQGNSA. Between the trimmed V and J ends, which lost 5 bases and 7 bases, there was a span of 17 bases. This CDR3 spans 14 amino acids. CDR3 DNA sequence: TGTGCCAGCAGCCTCGAAGGGGGGGTCGGTGGCTACACCTTC. This sequence encodes CASSLEGGVGGYTF. Supplemented by reference TRBV7-2 and TRBJ1-2, the full variable domain reads GAGVSQSPSNKVTEKGKDVELRCDPISGHTALYWYRQSLGQGLEFLIYFQGNSAPDKSGLPSDRFSAERTGGSVSTLTIQRTQQEDSAVYLCASSLEGGVGGYTFGSGTRLTVV.

The chain recombines TRBV14 with TRBJ2-1; weak D call: TRBD1 (6 bases). CDR3 size: 13 residues. From germline, CDR1 is SGHDN and CDR2 FVKESK. Between the trimmed V and J ends, which lost 0 bases and 10 bases, there was a span of 10 bases. CDR3 in DNA: TGTGCCAGCAGCCAAGAAATCGGGACAGAGCAGTTCTTC. Protein: CASSQEIGTEQFF.

The chain employs TRBV25-1 and TRBJ1-1, with D unclear. This CDR3 spans 13 amino acids. Per germline, CDR1 MGHDK and CDR2 SYGVNS. Trimming took off 6 bases at V and 3 bases at J, with 11 bases between the two ends. As DNA, the CDR3 is TGTGCCAGCAGACCACTACGGGACACTGAAGCTTTCTTT. Encoded protein: CASRPLRDTEAFF.

The sample holds a few counts of this clone. This chain uses TRBV6-5 with TRBJ2-7; 7 bases map to TRBD2. Trimming at V came to 2 bases and at J to 2 bases, leaving 9 bases not matched to a gene. The CDR3 consists of 16 residues. Germline V gene lookup returns CDR1 MNHEY and CDR2 SVGAGI. CDR3 coding DNA: TGTGCCAGCAGTTACGCTGCGGGCGGGAGCACCTACGAGCAGTACTTC. Protein sequence: CASSYAAGGSTYEQYF.

The chain links TRBV5-1 to TRBJ2-3; D may be TRBD2 (6 bases). In germline, CDR1 is SGHRS, CDR2 YFSETQ. The V and J ends lost 0 bases and 2 bases respectively, with 10 bases between them. This CDR3 contains 15 residues. DNA of the CDR3: TGCGCCAGCAGCTTGGATTTAGCGGTCACAGATACGCAGTATTTT. This sequence encodes CASSLDLAVTDTQYF.

The J gene is TRBJ1-6, the V gene TRBV4-1; tentative D call: TRBD1 (5 bases). Trimming shortened V by 0 bases and J by 0 bases, and 9 bases separated the two germline ends. Germline V CDR1 and CDR2: MGHRA, YSYEKL. CDR3 length equals 17 residues. The CDR3 DNA follows: TGCGCCAGCAGCCAAGATTCCGGGGGCTCCTATAATTCACCCCTCCACTTT. It is translated as CASSQDSGGSYNSPLHF.

This chain links TRBV28 with TRBJ1-3; 9 bases map to TRBD1. From germline, CDR1 is MDHEN and CDR2 SYDVKM. This CDR3 is built from 15 residues. J lost 3 bases, V lost 6 bases, and 6 bases had no gene match. CDR3 coding DNA: TGTGCCAGCAGGGCACAGGGGGCGTATGGAAACACCATATATTTT. Amino acids: CASRAQGAYGNTIYF.

A note on this clone: The junction departs from the called germline gene at one end, perhaps through a read error. The same CDR3 arises from other DNA sequences in this sample as well. This rearrangement joins TRBV28 to TRBJ1-2; 7 positions agree with TRBD1. Per the germline V gene, CDR1 is MDHEN and CDR2 is SYDVKM. The CDR3 spans 14 residues. CDR3 sequence reads: CASSPQGLLGGYTF. For the CDR3, the DNA is TGTGCCAGCAGTCCACAGGGGTTGTTGGGGGGCTACACCTTT.

The CDR3 is CSTNHGGTSTDTQYF. Written as DNA, the CDR3 is TGCAGCACCAACCACGGGGGGACTAGCACAGATACGCAGTATTTT. This chain links TRBV29-1 with TRBJ2-3, with TRBD2 identical over 7 bases. Germline CDR1 and CDR2: SQVTM and ANQGSEA. CDR3 length equals 15 residues. V was pared by 8 bases and J by 0 bases, with 11 bases of the junction left unmatched.